This T cell receptor beta chain derives from a study of tumor-infiltrating lymphocytes in primary liver carcinoma. Study-level background: Primary liver carcinoma in the patients was surgically resected. Study-level points and caveats: Samples, which were bulk and unsorted, did not allow CD4+ and CD8+ repertoires to be compared.

Germline DNA was also extracted, with blood RNA taken from unsorted whole blood. Details on this clonotype: Its antigen is as yet unknown.

The trim removed 3 bases at V and 3 bases at J, leaving 4 bases unmatched. Per the germline V gene, CDR1 is SGHNT and CDR2 is YENEEA. This CDR3 has 15 residues. TCR beta cDNA was made from 450 to 550 ng total RNA with a constant-region primer. Three nested multiplex PCR rounds of slightly modified ARM-PCR generated TCR beta libraries. The first two PCR rounds used TRBV1-TRBV30 primers with a Cbeta primer, about 9 cycles each. MiXCR, applied by TCRdb to the multiplex PCR reads, yields one record per CDR3 protein. The sample yields hundreds of thousands of distinct CDR3 sequences, approximately 60% seen once.

Material: peripheral blood. The clonotype originates from a man aged 35-49 years with primary liver carcinoma and hepatitis B virus infection. V and J are TRBV11-3 and TRBJ2-2, with TRBD1 matching over 7 bases. CDR3 residues: CASSLDRSYTGELFF. The CDR3 bases are TGTGCCAGCAGCTTGGACAGGTCCTACACCGGGGAGCTGTTTTTT.